This TCR beta chain appears in the sequencing data of a study of blood T cell repertoires in COVID-19. Study at large: The samples span acute and convalescent COVID-19 from the United States, Italy and Spain.

Authors' analysis steps: Reference gene primer amplification gave estimated nucleated cell counts. The table came from immunoSEQ multiplex PCR; TCRdb's copy has only in-frame clones and leaves some out. V and J calls and clone size are those listed in that table; D and trimming were worked out from the DNA. Of 130,000 to 150,000 clones listed, 80% to 90% are singletons. This CDR3 comprises 18 residues. Between the trimmed V and J ends, which lost 3 bases and 5 bases, there was a span of 26 bases. Germline values: CDR1 SGHRS, CDR2 YFSETQ. The sequenced material came from peripheral blood. The chain uses TRBV5-1 and TRBJ1-1, with a tentative D call TRBD1 (5 bases). The sequence derives from a woman aged 55-70 years with COVID-19, enrolled during active disease. This CDR3 reads CASSSRSSGFSLRTEAFF. CDR3 sequence (DNA): TGCGCCAGCAGCTCGCGGTCCTCAGGGTTCTCCCTGAGAACTGAAGCTTTCTTT.